Listed here are 2 T cell receptor beta chains from one sample, sequenced in a study of neurological immune-mediated disorders. TCRdb redid the calling of the 5' RACE reads with MiXCR, one entry per CDR3 protein. The table includes roughly 25,000 distinct CDR3 sequences, 6.5% to 8% detected once. The sequenced material came from PBMCs. The receptor source for this set is a woman aged 40-49 years in good health.

This clonotype was seen repeatedly, ten times or more. The chain combines TRBV7-2 with TRBJ2-1, with 12 bases aligning to TRBD2. The V segment lost 5 bases and the J segment 4 bases; nucleotides outside the gene matches: 6. There are 16 residues in the CDR3. Germline V gives CDR1 SGHTA, CDR2 FQGNSA. CDR3: CASSPRTSGTYNEQFF. CDR3 in DNA: TGTGCCAGCAGCCCGCGGACTAGCGGGACATACAATGAGCAGTTCTTC.

The table lists this clonotype with many counts. The chain uses TRBV5-1 and TRBJ2-1; 10 nucleotides match TRBD2. With V trimmed by 2 bases and J by 4 bases, 12 bases remained unmatched. Looked up from germline, CDR1 is SGHRS and CDR2 is YFSETQ. The CDR3 spans 18 residues. This chain's CDR3 is CASSLRASGSLGYNEQFF. The CDR3 nucleotides read TGCGCCAGCAGCTTACGGGCTAGCGGGAGTTTGGGATACAATGAGCAGTTCTTC.